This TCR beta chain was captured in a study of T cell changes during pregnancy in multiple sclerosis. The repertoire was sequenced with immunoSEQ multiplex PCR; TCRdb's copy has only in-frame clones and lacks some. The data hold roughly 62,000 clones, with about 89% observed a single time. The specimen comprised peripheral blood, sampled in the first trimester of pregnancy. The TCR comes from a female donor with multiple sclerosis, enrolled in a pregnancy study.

This CDR3 is CASSLAGDEQFF. The CDR3 coding sequence is TGCGCCAGCAGCTTGGCCGGGGATGAGCAGTTCTTC. This sequence joins TRBV5-1 and TRBJ2-1; D possibly corresponds to TRBD2 (5 bases). Germline lookup yields CDR1 SGHRS and CDR2 YFSETQ. The CDR3 spans 12 residues. The V end lost 0 bases, the J end lost 8 bases, and 6 bases lay between the germline ends.